This TCR gamma chain was recorded in a study of gamma delta lymphoproliferative disorders and STAT genes. TCRdb reprocessed the multiplex PCR reads using CATT. The table has about 4,100 gamma-chain clones, more than 6.5% seen once. The V gene end was trimmed by 0 bases and the J gene end by 5 bases; junction bases not matched to a gene: 7. The CDR3 has 14 residues. Germline lookup yields CDR1 EGSNGY and CDR2 YDSYNSKV. Sequencing used genomic DNA taken from PBMCs of patients and controls. By proportion, this clone is medium-sized. The V gene is TRGV2, the J gene TRGJ1 or TRGJ2. The J gene is absent in TCRdb and was assigned here via DNA matching to germline. This receptor was taken from a human donor in good health. The material sequenced was blood. CDR3 in amino acids: CATWDGQGDYKKLF. The CDR3 DNA is TGTGCCACCTGGGACGGGCAGGGGGATTATAAGAAACTCTTT.